A selection of T cell receptor beta chains follows, all from one sample in a study of regulatory T cells in long-lasting Graves disease. TCRdb fed the multiplex PCR reads into MiXCR, producing one record per CDR3 protein. The sample has 350,000 to 450,000 distinct CDR3 sequences; over 14% are singletons. These data are also associated with another study on T cells in Graves' hyperthyroidism and ophthalmopathy.

Sequenced here: peripheral blood mononuclear cells (PBMCs), sampled at new diagnosis, from a patient treated with antithyroid drugs. The receptors derive from a woman aged 40 to 55 with Graves disease. Each CDR3 is given with its conserved first and last residue. Fields, in order: J gene, clone size, V gene, D gene, CDR3 protein, CDR3 DNA. A D gene is named only where the DNA matches it firmly. Part of the rows lack a size; the others show once, few, many or a class for expanded clones.

TRBJ2-1 few TRBV24-1 NA CATSDFASERYNEQFF TGTGCCACCAGTGATTTTGCCAGTGAGAGGTACAATGAGCAGTTCTTC
TRBJ2-7 NA TRBV20-1 NA CSASEQRGPYEQYF TGCAGTGCTAGTGAACAGAGGGGACCCTACGAGCAGTACTTC
TRBJ2-1 many TRBV12-3/TRBV12-4 NA CASSPGTFWAYEQFF TGTGCCAGCAGCCCAGGGACATTTTGGGCCTATGAGCAGTTCTTC
TRBJ2-1 NA TRBV19 TRBD1 CASSIGRQGINEQFF TGTGCCAGTAGTATCGGCCGACAGGGGATCAATGAGCAGTTCTTC
TRBJ2-3 many TRBV10-3 NA CAISQSGGRGTDTQYF TGTGCCATCAGTCAATCCGGTGGGAGAGGAACAGATACGCAGTATTTT
TRBJ2-5 many TRBV20-1 TRBD2 CSARSSSGRETQYF TGCAGTGCTAGATCCTCTAGCGGGAGGGAGACCCAGTACTTC
TRBJ1-5 NA TRBV18 NA CASSSLMGSDQPQHF TGTGCCAGCTCCTCCTTGATGGGGTCTGATCAGCCCCAGCATTTT
TRBJ1-1 many TRBV18 NA CASSPRGPGREAFF TGTGCCAGCTCACCACGAGGGCCAGGGCGAGAAGCTTTCTTT
TRBJ1-6 NA TRBV20-1 TRBD1 CSAPLSATGPNSPLHF TGCAGTGCTCCTTTGTCGGCGACAGGGCCCAATTCACCCCTCCACTTT
TRBJ2-2 NA TRBV4-1 NA CASSQELATNTGELFF TGCGCCAGCAGCCAAGAGCTAGCCACGAACACCGGGGAGCTGTTTTTT
TRBJ2-2 few TRBV3-1 NA CASSQLTVGDPYGAELFF TGTGCCAGCAGCCAATTGACAGTTGGGGACCCATATGGCGCGGAGCTGTTTTTT
TRBJ2-1 NA TRBV5-6 NA CASSFVAEHNEQFF TGTGCCAGCAGCTTCGTAGCGGAGCACAATGAGCAGTTCTTC
TRBJ2-3 many TRBV3-1 NA CASSHLTTGGTDTQYF TGTGCCAGCAGCCATTTGACTACTGGTGGCACAGATACGCAGTATTTT
TRBJ2-7 few TRBV5-6 TRBD1 CASSSNYRGSYEQYF TGTGCCAGCAGTTCTAACTACAGGGGTTCCTACGAGCAGTACTTC
TRBJ2-7 many TRBV30 NA CAWSRSFYEQYF TGTGCCTGGAGTAGGTCTTTCTACGAGCAGTACTTC
TRBJ1-2 many TRBV18 TRBD1 CASSAGTGLNYGYTF TGTGCCAGCTCAGCCGGGACAGGGCTTAACTATGGCTACACCTTC
TRBJ2-5 many TRBV7-8 NA CASSHVPGETQYF TGTGCCAGCAGCCACGTGCCGGGAGAGACCCAGTACTTC
TRBJ2-5 many TRBV27 NA CASSWLGRETQYF TGTGCCAGCAGTTGGTTAGGACGGGAGACCCAGTACTTC
TRBJ1-1 many TRBV30 NA CAWSVLQNTEAFF TGTGCCTGGAGTGTATTACAGAACACTGAAGCTTTCTTT
TRBJ1-2 many TRBV11-2 NA CASSPQGYGYTF TGTGCCAGCAGCCCACAGGGCTATGGCTACACCTTC
TRBJ1-1 many TRBV27 TRBD1 CASSLSPGQGGDTEAFF TGTGCCAGCAGTTTGTCTCCGGGACAGGGCGGGGACACTGAAGCTTTCTTT
TRBJ2-7 many TRBV28 TRBD1 CASNRRDRGYEQYF TGTGCCAGCAATCGACGGGACAGGGGTTACGAGCAGTACTTC